This paragraph reports one T cell receptor (beta chain). TCRdb redid the calling of the RT-PCR reads with MiXCR, one entry per CDR3 protein. The profile shows about 9,000 distinct CDR3 sequences, roughly 83% of them singletons. This record comes from a study of yellow fever vaccine responses in identical twins. Germline V gives CDR1 SEHNR, CDR2 FQNEAQ (reference sequence). Between the trimmed V and J ends, which lost 5 bases and 8 bases, there was a span of 6 bases. There are 11 residues in the CDR3. The sequence was obtained from a woman aged 18-35 years who received the yellow fever vaccine. The source was T cells from blood (PBMCs), unsorted or a sorted subset (not recorded which), collected before or after yellow fever vaccination (not recorded which). The chain recombines TRBV7-9 with TRBJ2-2; no reliable D call. CDR3 coding DNA: TGTGCCAGCAGCCCCGCAGGGGAGCTGTTTTTT. Its protein product is CASSPAGELFF.